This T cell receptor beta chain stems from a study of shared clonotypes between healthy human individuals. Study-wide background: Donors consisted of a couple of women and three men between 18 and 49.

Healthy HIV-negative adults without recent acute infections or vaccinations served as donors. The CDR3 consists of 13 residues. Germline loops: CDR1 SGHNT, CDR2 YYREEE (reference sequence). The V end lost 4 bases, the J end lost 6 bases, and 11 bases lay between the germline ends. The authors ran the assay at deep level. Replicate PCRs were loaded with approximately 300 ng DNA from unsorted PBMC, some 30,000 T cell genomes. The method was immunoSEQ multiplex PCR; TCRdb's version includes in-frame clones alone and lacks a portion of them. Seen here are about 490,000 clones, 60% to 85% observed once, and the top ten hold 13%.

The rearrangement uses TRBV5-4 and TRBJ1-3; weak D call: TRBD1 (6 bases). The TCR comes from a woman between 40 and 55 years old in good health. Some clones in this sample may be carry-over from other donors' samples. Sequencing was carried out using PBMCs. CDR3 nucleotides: TGTGCCAGCAGCAAAAAGGGACAAAACACCATATATTTT. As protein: CASSKKGQNTIYF.